One and the same sample provided the 4 T cell receptor beta chains below, sequenced in a study of T cells in women clearing cervical HPV infection. Clones were sequenced by immunoSEQ multiplex PCR, and TCRdb holds only the in-frame ones, with some missing. This table holds tens of thousands of clones. Source material: blood buffy coat. These receptors all come from a woman aged 18 to 75 with a cervical HPV16 infection that either progressed to CIN3+ or cleared (not recorded which).

A word on this clone: The read ends 3 residues early relative to the CDR3; the germline J gene fills the gap. The chain has TRBV12-3 or TRBV12-4 and TRBJ2-3; 10 nucleotides agree with TRBD2. There are 17 residues in the CDR3. The chain's CDR3 is CASSPPGVAGGSRAQYF. The covered CDR3 bases are TGTGCCAGCAGCCCGCCCGGGGTAGCGGGGGGATCCCGAGCG.

On this clone itself: Read coverage stops 3 residues before the CDR3 terminus; the germline J gene supplies the remainder. This rearrangement joins TRBV7-9 to TRBJ1-3; possible D gene TRBD1, 6 bases. Germline assignment: CDR1 SEHNR and CDR2 FQNEAQ (reference sequence). The V gene lost 6 bases and the J gene lost 4 bases, with 10 bases spanning the gap. This CDR3 contains 13 residues. CDR3 DNA (partial): TGTGCCAGCAGAACAGGGCTCGGAAACACC. Translation: CASRTGLGNT. The entire CDR3 protein reads CASRTGLGNTIYF.

On this clone itself: The CDR3 extends 3 residues past the end of the read, so its final part is completed from the germline J gene. Within the sample, other DNA sequences also encode this same CDR3. The rearrangement links TRBV10-3 to TRBJ1-5; D gene unclear. Trimming removed 8 bases from V and 3 bases from J, with 8 bases in between. Germline V gives CDR1 ENHRY, CDR2 SYGVKD. The CDR3 has 12 residues. The CDR3 loop is CAIGQNNQPQHF. The covered CDR3 bases are TGTGCCATCGGGCAGAACAATCAGCCC.

With respect to this clone: Read coverage stops 3 residues before the CDR3 terminus; the germline J gene supplies the remainder. The chain combines TRBV7-8 with TRBJ2-4, with TRBD1 identical over 9 bases. The CDR3 loop spans 16 amino acids. After removal of 2 bases from V and 8 bases from J, the junction contained 10 bases not matched to a gene. The germline CDR1 and CDR2 sequences are SGHVS and FQNEAQ. The part of the CDR3 DNA that was read is TGTGCCAGCAGCTTACTAGGGACAGGGCCGGGGGACATT. It codes for CASSLLGTGPGDI. The entire CDR3 protein reads CASSLLGTGPGDIQYF.